Reported below is one T cell receptor (beta chain). PCR used 60 Vbeta primers and 13 Jbeta primers. TCRdb keeps only in-frame clones here, not all; method: immunoSEQ multiplex PCR. The table has about 190,000 clones, approximately 80% seen once. The data originate from a study of cytomegalovirus exposure and HLA in healthy donors. The sequence came from a male donor in good health and CMV-seronegative. The specimen sequenced was PBMCs.

CDR3 bases: TGTGCCAGCAGCTTTTTGCCCAACAGGGGCACCTCCTACGAGCAGTACTTC. It is translated as CASSFLPNRGTSYEQYF. The chain links TRBV7-8 to TRBJ2-7, with 7 nucleotides matching TRBD1. The CDR3 runs to 17 residues. CDR1 is SGHVS and CDR2 is FQNEAQ in the germline V gene. V shed 3 bases and J 0 bases; nucleotides not matched to a gene: 11.